The 19 T cell receptor beta chains below come from one sample, sequenced in a study of blood T cell repertoires in COVID-19 (dated by TCRdb to 2020 to 2021). The library relied on the immunoSEQ multiplex PCR assay. TCRdb's version of the immuneACCESS table is confined to in-frame rearrangements and falls short of the full clone set. An unresolved V gene accounts for under half of the shortfall where checked; the remainder is of unknown origin. The sample table records fewer than 120,000 clones; less than 85% of these occur just once. About 4.1% of the sample is in the top ten clones. The specimen sequenced was peripheral blood. These receptor sequences come from an elderly woman with acute or convalescent COVID-19.

A single count supports this clone. The chain employs TRBV2 and TRBJ2-5; TRBD2 agrees at 13 bases. Germline CDR1 SNHLY, CDR2 FYNNEI. CDR3 length equals 15 residues. V shed 4 bases and J 7 bases; nucleotides not matched to a gene: 6. The CDR3, as DNA: TGTGCCAGCAGTGTGGGACTAGCGGGATTCGGGACCCAGTACTTC. It codes for CASSVGLAGFGTQYF. The full variable domain, its missing parts supplied by reference TRBV2 and TRBJ2-5, is EPEVTQTPSHQVTQMGQEVILRCVPISNHLYFYWYRQILGQKVEFLVSFYNNEISEKSEIFDDQFSVERPDGSNFTLKIRSTKLEDSAMYFCASSVGLAGFGTQYFGPGTRLLVL.

The V gene is TRBV7-3, the J gene TRBJ2-2, with TRBD2 identical over 9 bases. Trimming removed 2 bases from V and 3 bases from J; junction bases left unmatched: 10. The CDR3 length is 18 residues. Germline V gene lookup returns CDR1 SGHTA and CDR2 FQGTGA. Here the CDR3 DNA reads TGTGCCAGCAGCTTATCCGGTCCTAGCGGGGCCCACACCGGGGAGCTGTTTTTT. Encoded protein: CASSLSGPSGAHTGELFF. The full variable domain, with the rest looked up from reference TRBV7-3 and TRBJ2-2, is GAGVSQTPSNKVTEKGKYVELRCDPISGHTALYWYRQSLGQGPEFLIYFQGTGAADDSGLPNDRFFAVRPEGSVSTLKIQRTERGDSAVYLCASSLSGPSGAHTGELFFGEGSRLTVL.

The chain is built from TRBV4-2 and TRBJ2-5; 9 nucleotides line up with TRBD2. CDR3 length: 15 residues. CDR1 and CDR2 (germline): LGHNA, YNFKEQ. Germline trimming cut 0 bases from V and 3 bases from J; bases unmatched to any gene: 2. The CDR3, as DNA: TGTGCCAGCAGCCAAGATGCTAGCGGGGAAGAGACCCAGTACTTC. Translation: CASSQDASGEETQYF.

The table lists this clone with a few counts. This chain links TRBV6-4 with TRBJ2-3, with 8 bases matching TRBD2. CDR3 size: 16 residues. The V segment lost 2 bases and the J segment 4 bases; nucleotides outside the gene matches: 8. Germline values: CDR1 MRHNA, CDR2 SNTAGT. CDR3 protein: CASSDRLTSESDTQYF. The CDR3 coding sequence is TGTGCCAGCAGTGACCGCCTGACTAGCGAGTCAGATACGCAGTATTTT.

The chain joins TRBV7-3 to TRBJ2-7; 8 nucleotides agree with TRBD2. Trimming took 4 bases from V and 0 from J; bases not matched to a gene: 23. Germline V gene lookup returns CDR1 SGHTA and CDR2 FQGTGA. CDR3 length: 21 amino acids. In DNA, the CDR3 is TGTGCCAGCAGCTCTCTCGGAGGGAGCGGGGGTAATATTAACAGCTCCTACGAGCAGTACTTC. It specifies CASSSLGGSGGNINSSYEQYF.

V and J are TRBV3-1 (or the pseudogene TRBV3-2) and TRBJ2-7; 9 nucleotides line up with TRBD2. CDR1 and CDR2 (germline): LGHDT, YNNKEL (reference sequence). The CDR3 covers 14 residues. The trim removed 3 bases at V and 5 bases at J, leaving 5 bases unmatched. For the CDR3, the DNA is TGTGCCAGCAGCCAGGCTAGCGGGGTGCACGAGCAGTACTTC. Amino acid sequence: CASSQASGVHEQYF.

The chain is built from TRBV3-1 (or the pseudogene TRBV3-2) and TRBJ2-7; D unresolved. The CDR3 sequence is 14 residues long. Per the germline V gene, CDR1 is LGHDT and CDR2 is YNNKEL (reference sequence). V was pared by 1 base and J by 1 base, with 8 bases between. The CDR3 coding sequence is TGTGCCAGCAGCCAAGGGATACAGTCCTACGAGCAGTACTTC. Translating it yields CASSQGIQSYEQYF.

This clone was seen a few times. This chain joins TRBV19 and TRBJ1-2; D is unclear. The CDR3 covers 13 residues. Germline-derived CDR1 and CDR2 are LNHDA and SQIVND (reference sequence). Trimming shortened V by 5 bases and J by 1 base, and 8 bases separated the two germline ends. This CDR3 reads CASSERFNYGYTF. CDR3 bases: TGTGCCAGTAGTGAGCGCTTTAACTATGGCTACACCTTC.

The J gene is TRBJ2-7, the V gene TRBV7-3; no definite D call. Germline V CDR1 and CDR2: SGHTA, FQGTGA. The V and J ends lost 2 bases and 6 bases respectively, with 8 bases between them. The CDR3 totals 12 residues. The CDR3 is CASSLLGGEQYF. CDR3 in DNA: TGTGCCAGCAGCTTACTCGGCGGCGAGCAGTACTTC.

The CDR3 DNA is TGTGCCAGCAGCACCCGGGACAGAACAGGAAACACCATATATTTT. It encodes CASSTRDRTGNTIYF. The J gene is TRBJ1-3, the V gene TRBV13; 7 nucleotides agree with TRBD1. The CDR3 runs to 15 residues. Germline loops: CDR1 PRHDT, CDR2 FYEKMQ (reference sequence). With V trimmed by 5 bases and J by 4 bases, 8 bases remained unmatched. Full variable domain (remainder filled in from reference TRBV13 and TRBJ1-3): AAGVIQSPRHLIKEKRETATLKCYPIPRHDTVYWYQQGPGQDPQFLISFYEKMQSDKGSIPDRFSAQQFSDYHSELNMSSLELGDSALYFCASSTRDRTGNTIYFGEGSWLTVV.

The chain has TRBV30 and TRBJ2-5; 9 bases align to TRBD1. Germline-derived CDR1 and CDR2 are GTSNPN and SVGIG (reference sequence). J gave up 5 bases and V 2 bases, and 12 bases lay outside the gene matches. This CDR3 comprises 16 residues. In DNA, the CDR3 is TGTGCCTGGAGTACTATGGACAGGGGTTTTATGGAGACCCAGTACTTC. Amino acids: CAWSTMDRGFMETQYF.

V and J are TRBV6-1 and TRBJ1-2; tentatively, D is TRBD1 (5 bases). Germline CDR1 is MNHNS and CDR2 is SASEGT. V was pared by 0 bases and J by 4 bases, with 15 bases between. CDR3 length: 16 amino acids. This CDR3 reads CASSEANRPSTYGYTF. DNA for the CDR3: TGTGCCAGCAGTGAAGCGAACAGGCCCTCTACCTATGGCTACACCTTC.

The V call is TRBV7-2, the J call TRBJ2-5; 15 positions match TRBD2. The V gene's germline CDR1 is SGHTA and CDR2 FQGNSA. V dropped 5 bases and J dropped 4; count of bases not matched to a gene: 2. The CDR3 length is 15 residues. DNA of the CDR3: TGTGCCAGCAGCCCGGGACTAGCGGGAGGAGAGACCCAGTACTTC. This translates into CASSPGLAGGETQYF.

This chain links TRBV5-8 with TRBJ2-7; possibly TRBD1 for D (8 bases). The germline V and J ends were trimmed by 5 bases and 2 bases, with 17 bases remaining between them. This CDR3 has 15 residues. Germline assignment: CDR1 SGHTS and CDR2 YDEGEE. CDR3 residues: CASRTGGGQPYEQYF. As DNA, the CDR3 is TGTGCCAGCAGAACAGGGGGGGGTCAGCCCTACGAGCAGTACTTC.

J is TRBJ2-7 and V is TRBV6-5, with 7 bases identical to TRBD2. This CDR3 region has 13 residues. Losses at the gene ends were 8 bases for V and 6 bases for J; bases not matched to a gene: 10. Germline V gives CDR1 MNHEY, CDR2 SVGAGI. The CDR3 DNA reads as TGTGCCAGCGGTCTAGCGGTGCGTTCCGAGCAGTACTTC. This encodes CASGLAVRSEQYF.

The chain couples TRBV5-1 to TRBJ1-1; TRBD1 aligns across 9 bases. Germline assignment: CDR1 SGHRS and CDR2 YFSETQ. The CDR3 runs 14 residues. The V segment lost 4 bases and the J segment 3 bases; nucleotides outside the gene matches: 4. The CDR3 protein is CASSPGQGYTEAFF. In DNA form, the CDR3 reads TGCGCCAGCAGCCCCGGACAGGGGTACACTGAAGCTTTCTTT.

The V call is TRBV24-1, the J call TRBJ2-1, with 7 bases fitting TRBD2. CDR3 length: 16 residues. With V trimmed by 2 bases and J by 0 bases, 3 bases remained unmatched. Germline loops: CDR1 KGHDR, CDR2 SFDVKD. This CDR3 is CATSDWGGSSYNEQFF. The CDR3 DNA reads as TGTGCCACCAGTGATTGGGGCGGGAGCTCCTACAATGAGCAGTTCTTC.

The chain recombines TRBV5-4 with TRBJ1-2, with unresolved D. The CDR3 contains 13 residues. Germline V gene lookup returns CDR1 SGHNT and CDR2 YYREEE (reference sequence). V lost 3 bases, J lost 4 bases, and 10 bases lay in between. The CDR3, as DNA: TGTGCCAGCAGCTCCGACGGACTCTATGGCTACACCTTC. Protein sequence: CASSSDGLYGYTF.

The chain couples TRBV10-1 to TRBJ1-1, with 7 bases that match TRBD1. Germline values: CDR1 WNHNN, CDR2 SYGVQD (reference sequence). V dropped 6 bases and J dropped 1; count of bases not matched to a gene: 8. The CDR3 consists of 15 residues. Here the CDR3 reads CASRAGDSPNTEAFF. The CDR3 DNA is TGCGCCAGCAGGGCCGGGGACAGCCCGAACACTGAAGCTTTCTTT.